This T cell receptor (beta chain) appears in the sequencing data of a study of T cell clonotyping in hematopoietic cell transplantation. Here immunoSEQ multiplex PCR was the method, and the copy in TCRdb shows in-frame clones only, minus some. The sample holds about 36,000 clones, 88% seen once. With 5 bases clipped from V and 1 base from J, the junction kept 8 bases outside the gene matches. Germline V CDR1 and CDR2: LNHDA, SQIVND (reference sequence). The length of the CDR3 is 16 residues. A note on this clone: The target antigen is unknown.

Study-wide points: Pathologically expanded recipient clonotypes increased progressively from day 30 to day 180 as diversity fell. CD4 and CD8 repertoire contributions could not be separated without sorting.

Material: peripheral blood mononuclear cells. This chain joins TRBV19 and TRBJ1-5, with 7 bases fitting TRBD1. The sequence was collected from a woman aged 40 to 49 in good health. Some clones in this sample may be carry-over from other donors' samples. The CDR3 nucleotides read TGTGCCAGTAGTCCGTACCTCAGGGGGAGCAATCAGCCCCAGCATTTT. Protein: CASSPYLRGSNQPQHF.